These T cell receptor beta chains were read from a single sample in a study of blood T cell repertoires in COVID-19. Here immunoSEQ multiplex PCR was the method, and the copy in TCRdb shows in-frame clones only, minus some. The sample contains about 55,000 clones, 65% to 90% of which appear only once. The source material was peripheral blood. These receptor sequences come from a human donor in a cohort sampled during active COVID-19. Both conserved end residues are part of each CDR3.

CDR3 protein,J gene,V gene
CASSSNRGHGYTF,TRBJ1-2,TRBV28
CASSQKGSGRPSPSYNEQFF,TRBJ2-1,TRBV14
CASSPYVQGVGNSPLHF,TRBJ1-6,TRBV5-1
CSVIRDRVGRGYTF,TRBJ1-2,TRBV29-1
CAISPPGIGGELFF,TRBJ2-2,TRBV10-3
CASSSTGTGTYEQYF,TRBJ2-7,TRBV6-5
CASSESRTGPETQYF,TRBJ2-5,TRBV10-1
CSVEGGLSYTQYF,TRBJ2-3,TRBV29-1
CASFRDLGGQAFF,TRBJ1-1,TRBV6-5
CASSWGGQGNQPQHF,TRBJ1-5,TRBV5-6
CASSPGGGTNEQYF,TRBJ2-7,TRBV6-5
CASSASGTSGNTDTQYF,TRBJ2-3,TRBV27
CAISERGVVGYTF,TRBJ1-2,TRBV10-3
CASSVGGGVYGYTF,TRBJ1-2,TRBV9
CATSDRTSGRGSSYNEQFF,TRBJ2-1,TRBV24-1
CASRPSPGLAGGSSYNEQFF,TRBJ2-1,TRBV7-3
CATSANRAVNEQFF,TRBJ2-1,TRBV24-1
CASSLVREATYEQYF,TRBJ2-7,TRBV7-2
CSASDTGYRETQYF,TRBJ2-5,TRBV20-1
CASSEPFWTSGRKSYEQYF,TRBJ2-7,TRBV6-1
CASSSSRQGNTEAFF,TRBJ1-1,TRBV19
CASSYGRANEQFF,TRBJ2-1,TRBV10-1
CATSRDAENEQFF,TRBJ2-1,TRBV15
CASSLAVWNTEAFF,TRBJ1-1,TRBV5-6
CASSLAPGQGVFGRIVEETQYF,TRBJ2-5,TRBV5-1
CASSRRPGQGGDQPQHF,TRBJ1-5,TRBV6-2/TRBV6-3
CSVEISSTDTQYF,TRBJ2-3,TRBV29-1
CASSSTGAGNTEAFF,TRBJ1-1,TRBV5-5
CASSLGDRGQYEQYF,TRBJ2-7,TRBV5-1
CASSQGLAGFGGDEQFF,TRBJ2-1,TRBV5-1
CASSLRLAGVSADTQYF,TRBJ2-3,TRBV5-4
CASSPPDSPLAKNIQYF,TRBJ2-4,TRBV18
CASSEREGRETQYF,TRBJ2-5,TRBV2
CASPIAGEIYSSDTQYF,TRBJ2-3,TRBV7-2
CASSQDRRHLYEQYF,TRBJ2-7,TRBV4-2
CASSLEWGTNTEAFF,TRBJ1-1,TRBV7-6
CASSLVEGTGNTIYF,TRBJ1-3,TRBV7-6
CASSWGDINYGYTF,TRBJ1-2,TRBV28
CARKGTSVIYEQYF,TRBJ2-7,TRBV5-3
CASSLQANTEAFF,TRBJ1-1,TRBV18
CASLRQYNSPLHF,TRBJ1-6,TRBV28
CASRPDRGYNEQFF,TRBJ2-1,TRBV6-5